This T cell receptor (beta chain) appears in the sequencing data of a study of shared clonotypes between healthy human individuals. Genomic DNA came from around 84 million PBMCs in unsorted samples. This clone has only a few counts. Its target is not known. Study-level points and caveats: Read depth was anticipated to influence clonotype sharing among donors.

Trimming removed 10 bases from V and 6 bases from J, with 15 bases in between. This CDR3 comprises 12 residues. The germline V gene has CDR1 MDHEN and CDR2 SYDVKM. Using immunoSEQ multiplex PCR, the repertoire was profiled, and TCRdb retains in-frame clones only, with some absent. The sample yields some 470,000 clones, less than 80% seen once. The chain employs TRBV28 and TRBJ1-1; no reliable D call. The TCR comes from a woman aged 40-49 years in good health. Some clones in this sample may be carry-over from other donors' samples. Sequencing was performed on PBMCs. CDR3 in DNA: TGTGCCATACGTCAGGCGGGCCCTGAAGCTTTCTTT. Translating gives CAIRQAGPEAFF. Drawing the rest from reference TRBV28 and TRBJ1-1, the complete variable domain is DVKVTQSSRYLVKRTGEKVFLECVQDMDHENMFWYRQDPGLGLRLIYFSYDVKMKEKGDIPEGYSVSREKKERFSLILESASTNQTSMYLCAIRQAGPEAFFGQGTRLTVV.